The clone carrying this T cell receptor beta chain was observed a handful of times. Germline-derived CDR1 and CDR2 are SQVTM and ANQGSEA. This CDR3 contains 17 residues. V lost 1 base to trimming and J lost 2 bases; unmatched junction nucleotides: 10. Every isolated RNA sample was fully reverse transcribed, so sequencing captured expressed TCRB transcripts. It was found that naive, central memory and regulatory T cell samples averaged about 3.4 million reads. This table comes from immunoSEQ multiplex PCR, and its TCRdb copy is limited to in-frame clones, with some not included. This sample has about 210,000 clones, with 11% found just once. The sample is drawn from a study of beta chain features in type 1 diabetes.

This clonotype was sampled from a man aged 18 to 35 in good health. The chain combines TRBV29-1 with TRBJ2-5; 10 positions agree with TRBD2. Sequencing input: central memory CD4+ T cells from blood. The CDR3 reads CSVEVASGRGGQETQYF. The CDR3 nucleotides read TGCAGCGTTGAAGTTGCTAGCGGGAGAGGGGGGCAAGAGACCCAGTACTTC.